This is a list of T cell receptor beta chains from one sample in a study of technical replicates of blood from several donors. Produced via immunoSEQ multiplex PCR; TCRdb's table is partial and in-frame only. The data contain about 64,000 clones, approximately 86% of them seen just once; the ten biggest clones take up approximately 5.4%. Specimen: PBMCs. These receptors came from a human donor in good health. Some clones in this sample may be carry-over from other donors' samples. Both conserved end residues are part of each CDR3. The D gene is left open where the match is weak. The size of a clone is reported for some rows only, either as once, few or many, or as a class for expanded clones.

TGTGCCATCAGTAACCTGGTTGGGACAGGTTCCTACAATGAGCAGTTCTTC	CAISNLVGTGSYNEQFF	TRBV10-3	TRBJ2-1	-	TRBD1
TGCGCCAGCAGCCAAGATAACGGACAGGGCGGATATGGCTACACCTTC	CASSQDNGQGGYGYTF	TRBV4-1	TRBJ1-2	-	TRBD1
TGTGCCAGCAGCCCAATTCAGATAAAAGCTTTCTTT	CASSPIQIKAFF	TRBV7-9	TRBJ1-1	few	-
TGTGCCAGCAGCCCACGGCGGGGGATCACTGAAGCTTTCTTT	CASSPRRGITEAFF	TRBV13	TRBJ1-1	-	-
TGCAGCGGAATAGAGAACACTGAAGCTTTCTTT	CSGIENTEAFF	TRBV29-1	TRBJ1-1	few	-
TGTGCCAGCAGCCTACGGTTTTTCACAGATACGCAGTATTTT	CASSLRFFTDTQYF	TRBV5-6	TRBJ2-3	-	-
TGTGCCAGCAGTAACCCTAGGACAGGATTCTACGAGCAGTACTTC	CASSNPRTGFYEQYF	TRBV6-5	TRBJ2-7	-	TRBD1
TGCGCCAGCAGCCCGGGGGGACAGGTCTCTGGAAACACCATATATTTT	CASSPGGQVSGNTIYF	TRBV5-1	TRBJ1-3	-	TRBD1
TGTGCCAGCAGCTTGGTTTCACGGGAGAGCACAGATACGCAGTATTTT	CASSLVSRESTDTQYF	TRBV5-8	TRBJ2-3	-	-
TGTGCCAGCAGCTTGGGTAAAGGGGGCGCATACATTCAGTACTTC	CASSLGKGGAYIQYF	TRBV5-4	TRBJ2-4	-	TRBD1
TGTGCCAGCAGTGAAGCGGGGGGACTTGTCAGGAGTACCATATATTTT	CASSEAGGLVRSTIYF	TRBV6-1	TRBJ1-3	-	-
TGCGCCAGCAGCTGGAGGGACGGGGACACTGAAGCTTTCTTT	CASSWRDGDTEAFF	TRBV5-1	TRBJ1-1	few	-
TGTGCTAGTGGTTTGGTAGTAGGGGCCAAGTTCAACGAGCAGTACTTC	CASGLVVGAKFNEQYF	TRBV12-5	TRBJ2-7	-	-
TGTGCCAGCAGTTCCGTTGGGGGCGCCGAGGGCTACACCTTC	CASSSVGGAEGYTF	TRBV6-5	TRBJ1-2	-	-
TGCGCCAGCAGCTTGAGAGGGACTAGCGGGAGAGAAGAAGATACGCAGTATTTT	CASSLRGTSGREEDTQYF	TRBV5-1	TRBJ2-3	-	TRBD2
TGTGCCAGCAGCGTAGTAGCGCAGAACACCGGGGAGCTGTTTTTT	CASSVVAQNTGELFF	TRBV9	TRBJ2-2	-	-
TGTGCCAGCAGCTTAGCCGATTCTCGGTACGAGCAGTACTTC	CASSLADSRYEQYF	TRBV7-2	TRBJ2-7	-	-
TGTGCCAGCAGCACCAGGACTAGCGGGGGTATGTCGGGTTCAGAGACCCAGTACTTC	CASSTRTSGGMSGSETQYF	TRBV7-9	TRBJ2-5	-	TRBD2
TGTGCCAGCAGCCGAGACGACCTGGAGACGCAGTATTTT	CASSRDDLETQYF	TRBV11-3	TRBJ2-3	-	-
TGTGCCAGCAGCCGTCCGGGGGGCGGGAACACTGAAGCTTTCTTT	CASSRPGGGNTEAFF	TRBV6-5	TRBJ1-1	-	-
TGCGCCAGCAGCTTGACTAGCGGGGGGGCCCAGACCCAGTACTTC	CASSLTSGGAQTQYF	TRBV5-1	TRBJ2-5	-	TRBD2
TGTGCCAGCAGCTTAACGGGAGGAGCCTCCTACGAGCAGTACTTC	CASSLTGGASYEQYF	TRBV11-2	TRBJ2-7	-	TRBD2